These T cell receptor beta chains were read from a single sample in a study of blood T cell repertoires in COVID-19. The assay was immunoSEQ multiplex PCR, and TCRdb's table has in-frame clones only and misses some. The sample shows fewer than 200,000 clones, about 74% of them seen only once. Sequencing was done on a sample of peripheral blood. The receptors stem from a woman older than 75 with acute or convalescent COVID-19. Each CDR3 is given with its conserved first and last residue. D genes are given only for firm matches. Clone size, where shown, is once, few, many, or a class for clones that have expanded.

>-|-|TRBJ1-1|TRBV6-5|12
TGTGCCAGCAGCCCCGGACAGCTTGAAGCTTTCTTT
CASSPGQLEAFF
>TRBD2|-|TRBJ2-5|TRBV28|16
TGTGCCAGCAGTTTAGAAAGCGGGAGAATCAAAGAGACCCAGTACTTC
CASSLESGRIKETQYF
>-|-|TRBJ2-2|TRBV21-1|20
TGTGCCAGCAGCAAACGGGTAGCGGGCCCGGCCTACTCGAACACCGGGGAGCTGTTTTTT
CASSKRVAGPAYSNTGELFF
>-|-|TRBJ1-2|TRBV28|12
TGTGCCAGCAGAGAGGCCGGAGAGGGCTACACCTTC
CASREAGEGYTF
>TRBD1|-|TRBJ2-3|TRBV30|14
TGTGCCTGGAGTGTGGCAGGGGGCGCAGATACGCAGTATTTT
CAWSVAGGADTQYF
>-|-|TRBJ2-1|TRBV14|18
TGTGCCAGCAGCCAAGAATCAGGCGACAGCTACTCCTACAATGAGCAGTTCTTC
CASSQESGDSYSYNEQFF
>-|-|TRBJ2-5|TRBV24-1|13
TGTGCCACCAGAAGGGGCAGCCAAGAGACCCAGTACTTC
CATRRGSQETQYF
>-|-|TRBJ2-7|TRBV25-1|13
TGTGCCAGCAGTGAGGGTGGAGCCTACGAGCAGTACTTC
CASSEGGAYEQYF
>TRBD1|-|TRBJ2-5|TRBV27|14
TGTGCCAGCAGTTTTCAGGGGGCGCGGGAGACCCAGTACTTC
CASSFQGARETQYF
>-|-|TRBJ2-2|TRBV29-1|15
TGCAGCGTTGTACCCCCGGGAAAGTCGTCCGGGGAGCTGTTTTTT
CSVVPPGKSSGELFF
>-|few|TRBJ2-7|TRBV7-9|15
TGTGCCAGCAGCTCGGCCGGGACACCACATTACGAGCAGTACTTC
CASSSAGTPHYEQYF
>TRBD1|-|TRBJ2-2|TRBV5-4|16
TGTGCCAGCAGCCCGCGACAGGGCGTGAACACCGGGGAGCTGTTTTTT
CASSPRQGVNTGELFF
>-|few|TRBJ2-7|TRBV5-1|14
TGCGCCAGCAGTCTTACGGGAGACGGGTACGAGCAGTACTTC
CASSLTGDGYEQYF
>TRBD1|-|TRBJ2-7|TRBV11-2|14
TGTGCCAGCAGTCAACAGGGGCAATCCTACGAGCAGTACTTC
CASSQQGQSYEQYF
>-|few|TRBJ2-1|TRBV19|16
TGTGCCAGTAGTATACCATCCGGGAGCTCCTACAATGAGCAGTTCTTC
CASSIPSGSSYNEQFF
>-|few|TRBJ2-3|TRBV6-5|16
TGTGCCAGCAGTTATGGGACAACCGTCCTCGGAGATACGCAGTATTTT
CASSYGTTVLGDTQYF
>TRBD1|-|TRBJ1-5|TRBV28|14
TGTGCCAGCAGCCTTGACAGGGAGGATCAGCCCCAGCATTTT
CASSLDREDQPQHF
>-|-|TRBJ2-2|TRBV19|14
TGTGCCAGTAGTCCTCGACCGGGGAGTCTCGAGCTGTTTTTT
CASSPRPGSLELFF
>TRBD1|-|TRBJ2-7|TRBV5-1|16
TGCGCCAGCAGCCAACGCTCTGGGACAGGGATCTACGAGCAGTACTTC
CASSQRSGTGIYEQYF
>TRBD2|-|TRBJ2-3|TRBV5-4|16
TGTGCCAGCAGCTCGGGGACTAGCGGGTACTTAAATACGCAGTATTTT
CASSSGTSGYLNTQYF
>-|-|TRBJ2-3|TRBV5-6|16
TGTGCCACCTTTGGGCTGGGGGCAGGGGAAACAGATACGCAGTATTTT
CATFGLGAGETDTQYF
>TRBD1|-|TRBJ1-4|TRBV28|19
TGTGCCAGCAGTACATGGACAGGGGGCGCGCATGCAACTAATGAAAAACTGTTTTTT
CASSTWTGGAHATNEKLFF
>-|few|TRBJ1-2|TRBV30|13
TGTGCCTGGAGTGTACAGGGCGACTATGGCTACACCTTC
CAWSVQGDYGYTF
>-|-|TRBJ1-4|TRBV7-2|13
TGTGCCACTGGCAGGGCAACTAATGAAAAACTGTTTTTT
CATGRATNEKLFF
>-|-|TRBJ2-3|TRBV20-1|14
TGCAGTGCTAGTAGGGCCTACCAGGGGGGTACGCAGTATTTT
CSASRAYQGGTQYF
>TRBD2|-|TRBJ2-1|TRBV11-2|16
TGTGCCAGCAGCTTAGTAGCGGGAGGCTCCTACAATGAGCAGTTCTTC
CASSLVAGGSYNEQFF
>-|-|TRBJ2-7|TRBV9|15
TGTGCCAGCAGCCCCCAGGAGGGGGCAAACTACGAGCAGTACTTC
CASSPQEGANYEQYF
>TRBD2|-|TRBJ2-7|TRBV18|17
TGTGCCAGCTCACCAATAGGCAGGACTAGCGGAACCTACGAGCAGTACTTC
CASSPIGRTSGTYEQYF
>TRBD2|once|TRBJ2-5|TRBV5-4|14
TGTGCCAGCAGTCCTCTAGCGGGAAGCGAGACCCAGTACTTC
CASSPLAGSETQYF
>TRBD1|-|TRBJ2-3|TRBV6-5|12
TGTGCCAGCAGATTGTCGGGACAGGGCACGTATTTT
CASRLSGQGTYF
>-|few|TRBJ2-7|TRBV10-3|15
TGTGCCAGCTCCGTGGGGGCGGGGGTCTCCTACGAGCAGTACTTC
CASSVGAGVSYEQYF
>-|-|TRBJ1-5|TRBV19|13
TGTGCCAGTAGTATAGATGGGGCTCAGCCCCAGCATTTT
CASSIDGAQPQHF